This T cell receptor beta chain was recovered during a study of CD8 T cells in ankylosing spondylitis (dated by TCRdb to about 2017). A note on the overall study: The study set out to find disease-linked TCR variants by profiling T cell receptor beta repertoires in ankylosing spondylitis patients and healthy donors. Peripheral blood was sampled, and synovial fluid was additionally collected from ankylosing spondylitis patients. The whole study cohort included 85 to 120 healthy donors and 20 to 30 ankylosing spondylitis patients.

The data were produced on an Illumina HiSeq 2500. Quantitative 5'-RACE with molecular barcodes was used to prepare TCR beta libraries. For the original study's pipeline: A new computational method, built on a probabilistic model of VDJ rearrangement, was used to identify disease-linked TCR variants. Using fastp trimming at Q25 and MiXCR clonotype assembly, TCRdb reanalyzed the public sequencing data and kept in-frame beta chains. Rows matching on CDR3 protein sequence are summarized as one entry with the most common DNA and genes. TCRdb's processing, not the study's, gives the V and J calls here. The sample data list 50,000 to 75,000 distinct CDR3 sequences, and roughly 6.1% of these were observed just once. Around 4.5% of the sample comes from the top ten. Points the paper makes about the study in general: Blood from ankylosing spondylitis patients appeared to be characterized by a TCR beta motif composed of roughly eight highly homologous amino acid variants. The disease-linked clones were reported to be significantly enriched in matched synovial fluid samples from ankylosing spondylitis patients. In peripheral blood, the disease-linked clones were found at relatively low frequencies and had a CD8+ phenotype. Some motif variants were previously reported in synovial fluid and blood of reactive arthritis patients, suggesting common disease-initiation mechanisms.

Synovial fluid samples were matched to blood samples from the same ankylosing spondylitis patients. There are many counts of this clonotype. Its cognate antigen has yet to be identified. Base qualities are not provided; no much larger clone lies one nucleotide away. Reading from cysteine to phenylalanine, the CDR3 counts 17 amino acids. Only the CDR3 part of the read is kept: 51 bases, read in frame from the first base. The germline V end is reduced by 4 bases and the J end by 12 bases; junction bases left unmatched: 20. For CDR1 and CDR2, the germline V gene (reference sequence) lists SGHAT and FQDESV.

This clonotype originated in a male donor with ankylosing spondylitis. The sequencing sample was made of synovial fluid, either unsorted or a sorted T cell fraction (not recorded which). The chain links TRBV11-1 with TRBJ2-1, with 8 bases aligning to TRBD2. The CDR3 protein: CASSSPPSGGRRKMQFF. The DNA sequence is TGTGCCAGCAGCTCCCCCCCCTCCGGCGGGAGGAGAAAAATGCAGTTCTTC.